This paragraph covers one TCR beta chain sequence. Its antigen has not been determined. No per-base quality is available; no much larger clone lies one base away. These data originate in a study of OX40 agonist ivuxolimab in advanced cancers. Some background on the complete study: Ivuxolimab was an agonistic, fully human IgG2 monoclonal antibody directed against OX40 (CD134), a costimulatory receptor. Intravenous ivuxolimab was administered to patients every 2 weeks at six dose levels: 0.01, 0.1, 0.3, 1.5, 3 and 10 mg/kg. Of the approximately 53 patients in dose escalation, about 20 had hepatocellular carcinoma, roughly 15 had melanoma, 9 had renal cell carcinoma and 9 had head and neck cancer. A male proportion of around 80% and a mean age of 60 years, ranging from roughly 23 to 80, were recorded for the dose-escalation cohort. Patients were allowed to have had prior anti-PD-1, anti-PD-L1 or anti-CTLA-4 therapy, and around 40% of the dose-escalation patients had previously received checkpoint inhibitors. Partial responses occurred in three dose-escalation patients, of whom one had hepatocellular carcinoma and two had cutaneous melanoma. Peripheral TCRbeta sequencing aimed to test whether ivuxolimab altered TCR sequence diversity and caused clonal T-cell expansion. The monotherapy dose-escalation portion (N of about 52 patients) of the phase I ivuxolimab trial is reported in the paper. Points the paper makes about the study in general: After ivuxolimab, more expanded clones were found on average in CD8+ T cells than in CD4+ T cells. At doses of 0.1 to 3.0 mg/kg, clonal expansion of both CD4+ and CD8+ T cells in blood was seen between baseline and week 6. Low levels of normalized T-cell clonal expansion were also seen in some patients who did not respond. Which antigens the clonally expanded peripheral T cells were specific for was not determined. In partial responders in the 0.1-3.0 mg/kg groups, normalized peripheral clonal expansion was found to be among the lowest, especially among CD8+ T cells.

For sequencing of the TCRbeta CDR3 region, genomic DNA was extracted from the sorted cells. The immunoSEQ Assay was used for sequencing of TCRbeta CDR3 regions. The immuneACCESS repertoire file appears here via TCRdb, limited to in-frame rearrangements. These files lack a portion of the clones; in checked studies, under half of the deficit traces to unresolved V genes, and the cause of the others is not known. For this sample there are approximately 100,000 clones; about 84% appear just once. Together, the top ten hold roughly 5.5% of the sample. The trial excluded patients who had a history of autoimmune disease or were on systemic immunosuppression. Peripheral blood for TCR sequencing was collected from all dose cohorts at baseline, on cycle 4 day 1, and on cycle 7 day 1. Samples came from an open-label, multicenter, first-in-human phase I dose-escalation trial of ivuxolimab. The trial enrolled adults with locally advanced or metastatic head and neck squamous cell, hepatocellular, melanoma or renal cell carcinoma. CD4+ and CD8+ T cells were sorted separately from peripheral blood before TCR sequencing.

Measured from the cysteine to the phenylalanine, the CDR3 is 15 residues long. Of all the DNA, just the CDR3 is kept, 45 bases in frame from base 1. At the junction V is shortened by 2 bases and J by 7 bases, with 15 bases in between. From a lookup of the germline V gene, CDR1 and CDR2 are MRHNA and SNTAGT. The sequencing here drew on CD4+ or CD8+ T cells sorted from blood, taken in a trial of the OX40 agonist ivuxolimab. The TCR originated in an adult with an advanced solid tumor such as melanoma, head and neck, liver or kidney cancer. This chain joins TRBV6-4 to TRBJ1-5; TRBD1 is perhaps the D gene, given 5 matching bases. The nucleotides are TGTGCCAGCAGTGACGAGGCAGGGCCTCGGCAGCCCCAGCATTTT. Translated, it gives CASSDEAGPRQPQHF.